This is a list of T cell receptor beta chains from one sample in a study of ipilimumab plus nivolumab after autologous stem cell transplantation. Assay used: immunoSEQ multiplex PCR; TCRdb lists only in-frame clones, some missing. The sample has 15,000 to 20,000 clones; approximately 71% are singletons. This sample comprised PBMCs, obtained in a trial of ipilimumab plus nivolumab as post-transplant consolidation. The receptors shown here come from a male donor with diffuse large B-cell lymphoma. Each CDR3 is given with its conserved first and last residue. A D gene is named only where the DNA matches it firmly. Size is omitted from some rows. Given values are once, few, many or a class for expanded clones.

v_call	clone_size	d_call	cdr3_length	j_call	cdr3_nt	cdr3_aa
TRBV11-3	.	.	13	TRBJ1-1	TGTGCCAGCAGTTTATACAGGGCCACTGAAGCTTTCTTT	CASSLYRATEAFF
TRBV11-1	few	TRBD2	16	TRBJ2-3	TGTGCCAGCAGCCGCCGGGAGCGGGGGGGCACAGATACGCAGTATTTT	CASSRRERGGTDTQYF
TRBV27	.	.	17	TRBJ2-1	TGTGCCAGCAGTCTCTATAAGCCTCCTGGCCCCTACAATGAGCAGTTCTTC	CASSLYKPPGPYNEQFF
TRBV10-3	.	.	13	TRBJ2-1	TGTGCCATCAGTGGGGGGGCTAACAATGAGCAGTTCTTC	CAISGGANNEQFF
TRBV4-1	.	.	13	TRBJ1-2	TGCGCCAGCAGCCAAGAGGGAAACTATGGCTACACCTTC	CASSQEGNYGYTF
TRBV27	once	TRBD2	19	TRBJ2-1	TGTGCCAGCAGCGGGACTAGCGGGAGATCGTTCGGGTCCTACAATGAGCAGTTCTTC	CASSGTSGRSFGSYNEQFF
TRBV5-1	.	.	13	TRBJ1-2	TGCGCCAGCAGCTTGGAGGGAAGCTATGGCTACACCTTC	CASSLEGSYGYTF
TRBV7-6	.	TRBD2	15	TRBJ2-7	TGTGCCAGCAGCGCCGGGGCAGCGGGGGGTTACGAGCAGTACTTC	CASSAGAAGGYEQYF
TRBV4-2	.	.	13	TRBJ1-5	TGTGCCAGCAGCCAAGGGATGGTAACGACCCAGCATTTT	CASSQGMVTTQHF
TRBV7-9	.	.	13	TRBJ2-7	TGTGCCAGCAGCCCCGGACAAAACTACGAGCAGTACTTC	CASSPGQNYEQYF
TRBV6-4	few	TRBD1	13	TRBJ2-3	TGTGCCAGCAGTGGACAGGGGGGAGATACGCAGTATTTT	CASSGQGGDTQYF
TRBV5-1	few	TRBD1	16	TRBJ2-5	TGCGCCAGCAGCCCCGTAGGACAGGGGGCCTTAGAGACCCAGTACTTC	CASSPVGQGALETQYF
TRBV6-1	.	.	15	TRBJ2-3	TGTGCCAGCAGTGATCCACCCGGGGGTAGAGATACGCAGTATTTT	CASSDPPGGRDTQYF
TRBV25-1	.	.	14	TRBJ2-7	TGTGCCAGCAGTGAATCGAGCGTACGCTACGAGCAGTACTTC	CASSESSVRYEQYF
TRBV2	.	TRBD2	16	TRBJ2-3	TGTGCCAGCAAGACATTGGGACTAGCGGGGTTGGATACGCAGTATTTT	CASKTLGLAGLDTQYF
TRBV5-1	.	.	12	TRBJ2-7	TGCGCCAGCAGCCCAACCGGGTACGAGCAGTACTTC	CASSPTGYEQYF
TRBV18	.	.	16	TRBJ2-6	TGTGCCAGCTCACCGAGTGGGGTTACTGGGGCCAACGTCCTGACTTTC	CASSPSGVTGANVLTF
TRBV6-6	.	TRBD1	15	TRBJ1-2	TGTGCCAGCAGGGCGACAGGGGTGGGTAACTATGGCTACACCTTC	CASRATGVGNYGYTF
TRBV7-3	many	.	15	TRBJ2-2	TGTGCCAGCACCCCGGACAGCGGGAACACCGGGGAGCTGTTTTTT	CASTPDSGNTGELFF
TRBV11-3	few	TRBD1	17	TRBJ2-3	TGTGCCAGCAGCTTCCGACGAGGGGGCGCAGGGACAGATACGCAGTATTTT	CASSFRRGGAGTDTQYF
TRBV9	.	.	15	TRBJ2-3	TGTGCCAGCAGCCCCCTCGTGAGCTACACAGATACGCAGTATTTT	CASSPLVSYTDTQYF
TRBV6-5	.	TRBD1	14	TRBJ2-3	TGTGCCAGCAGTTATGGACAGGGCACAGATACGCAGTATTTT	CASSYGQGTDTQYF
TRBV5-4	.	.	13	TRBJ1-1	TGTGCCAGCAGCTTGGGCCCAGACACTGAAGCTTTCTTT	CASSLGPDTEAFF
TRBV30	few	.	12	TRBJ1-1	TGTGCCTGGTATGATGGGTGGGCTGAAGCTTTCTTT	CAWYDGWAEAFF
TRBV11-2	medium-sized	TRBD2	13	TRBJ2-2	TGTGCCAGCAGCTTGACTAGCCGCGGGGAGCTGTTTTTT	CASSLTSRGELFF
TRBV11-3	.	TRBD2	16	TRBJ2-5	TGTGCCAGCAGCTTGTGGCGGGGGGGCCGCCAAGAGACCCAGTACTTC	CASSLWRGGRQETQYF